The present TCR beta chain was sequenced within a study of monozygotic twins with inflammatory bowel disease. Germline CDR1 reads SGHRS; CDR2 reads YFSETQ. There are 13 residues in the CDR3. TCRdb reprocessed the 5' RACE reads and reports one entry per CDR3 protein, with no DNA. Recorded for this sample: some 190,000 distinct CDR3 sequences. The specimen sequenced was blood. This chain connects TRBV5-1 to TRBJ2-5. This receptor was obtained from a human donor with ulcerative colitis or Crohn's disease, or a healthy co-twin of an affected twin (not recorded which). CDR3 loop: CASSGLGQETQYF.